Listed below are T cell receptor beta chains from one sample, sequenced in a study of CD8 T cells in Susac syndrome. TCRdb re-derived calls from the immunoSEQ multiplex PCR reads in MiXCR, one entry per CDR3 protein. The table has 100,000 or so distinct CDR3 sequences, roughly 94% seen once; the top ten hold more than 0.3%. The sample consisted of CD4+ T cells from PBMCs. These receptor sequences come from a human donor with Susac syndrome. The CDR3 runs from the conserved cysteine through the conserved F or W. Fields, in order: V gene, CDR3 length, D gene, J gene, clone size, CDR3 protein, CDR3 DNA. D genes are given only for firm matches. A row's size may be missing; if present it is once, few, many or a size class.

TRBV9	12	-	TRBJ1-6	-	CASSADHSPLHF	TGTGCCAGCAGCGCGGACCATTCACCCCTCCACTTT
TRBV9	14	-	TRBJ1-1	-	CASSVRAGDTEAFF	TGTGCCAGCAGCGTACGGGCAGGGGACACTGAAGCTTTCTTT
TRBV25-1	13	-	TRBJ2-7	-	CASSAGTLPRQYF	TGTGCCAGCAGTGCCGGGACCCTTCCAAGGCAGTACTTC
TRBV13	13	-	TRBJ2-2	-	CASSLGNTGELFF	TGTGCCAGCAGCTTAGGGAACACCGGGGAGCTGTTTTTT
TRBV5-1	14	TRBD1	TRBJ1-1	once	CASSLVGEGAAAFF	TGCGCCAGCAGCTTGGTGGGTGAGGGGGCTGCAGCTTTCTTT
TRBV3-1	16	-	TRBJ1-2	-	CASSQDPGRQDYGYTF	TGTGCCAGCAGCCAAGATCCGGGGAGACAGGACTATGGCTACACCTTC
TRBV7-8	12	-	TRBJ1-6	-	CASSLDDSPLHF	TGTGCCAGCAGCTTAGATGATTCACCCCTCCACTTT
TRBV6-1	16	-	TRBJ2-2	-	CASSQTGRGITGELFF	TGTGCCAGCAGCCAAACGGGACGCGGAATCACCGGGGAGCTGTTTTTT
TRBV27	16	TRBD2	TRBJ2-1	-	CASKPSSGGAGDEQFF	TGTGCCAGCAAACCTAGCTCGGGGGGGGCGGGCGATGAGCAGTTCTTC
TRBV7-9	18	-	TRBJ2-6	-	CASSLQGGLGSGANVLTF	TGTGCCAGCAGCTTACAAGGCGGCTTGGGCTCTGGGGCCAACGTCCTGACTTTC
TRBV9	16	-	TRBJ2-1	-	CASSVATSRPYNEQFF	TGTGCCAGCAGCGTAGCCACTAGCAGACCCTACAATGAGCAGTTCTTC
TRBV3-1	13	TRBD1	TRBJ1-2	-	CASSQRTGSGYTF	TGTGCCAGCAGCCAACGGACAGGGTCCGGCTACACCTTC
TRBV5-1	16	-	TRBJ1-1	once	CASSLVEAVGGTEAFF	TGCGCCAGCAGCTTGGTTGAGGCGGTTGGAGGGACTGAAGCTTTCTTT
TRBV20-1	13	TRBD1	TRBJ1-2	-	CSAARQGGSGYTF	TGCAGTGCTGCAAGACAGGGTGGATCCGGCTACACCTTC
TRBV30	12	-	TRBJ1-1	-	CAWSGGVTEAFF	TGTGCCTGGAGTGGGGGTGTAACTGAAGCTTTCTTT
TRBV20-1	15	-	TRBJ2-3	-	CSALTTFSSTDTQYF	TGCAGTGCTCTTACGACCTTTTCTAGCACAGATACGCAGTATTTT
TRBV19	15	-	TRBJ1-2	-	CASSMGDGINYGYTF	TGTGCCAGTAGTATGGGAGACGGAATTAACTATGGCTACACCTTC
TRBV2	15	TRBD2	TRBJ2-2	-	CASSSGLEITGELFF	TGTGCCAGCAGTTCGGGACTAGAGATCACCGGGGAGCTGTTTTTT
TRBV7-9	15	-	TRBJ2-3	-	CASSFRAGSTDTQYF	TGTGCCAGCAGCTTCAGAGCAGGATCCACAGATACGCAGTATTTT
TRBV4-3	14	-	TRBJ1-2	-	CASSQGAVNYGYTF	TGCGCCAGCAGCCAAGGGGCTGTAAACTATGGCTACACCTTC
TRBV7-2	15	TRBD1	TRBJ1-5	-	CASSFRTGNDQPQHF	TGTGCCAGCAGCTTCCGGACAGGGAACGATCAGCCCCAGCATTTT
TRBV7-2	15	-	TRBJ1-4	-	CASSSRTAGNEKLFF	TGTGCCAGCAGCTCACGGACAGCGGGAAATGAAAAACTGTTTTTT
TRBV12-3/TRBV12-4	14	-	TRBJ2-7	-	CASSLFQRPYEQYF	TGTGCCAGCAGTTTATTCCAGCGGCCCTACGAGCAGTACTTC
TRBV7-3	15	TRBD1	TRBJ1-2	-	CASSRGQGPDYGYTF	TGTGCCAGCAGCCGTGGACAGGGGCCCGACTATGGCTACACCTTC
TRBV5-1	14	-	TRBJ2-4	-	CASSLGGVENIQYF	TGCGCCAGCAGCTTAGGAGGGGTTGAAAACATTCAGTACTTC
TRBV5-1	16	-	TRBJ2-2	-	CASSPARVADTGELFF	TGCGCCAGCAGCCCCGCTAGAGTAGCCGACACCGGGGAGCTGTTTTTT
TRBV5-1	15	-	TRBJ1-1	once	CASSLDTGLNTEAFF	TGCGCCAGCAGCTTGGATACAGGGCTTAACACTGAAGCTTTCTTT
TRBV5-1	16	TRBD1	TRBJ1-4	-	CASSLAPGTAGEKLFF	TGCGCCAGCAGCTTGGCTCCGGGGACAGCAGGGGAAAAACTGTTTTTT
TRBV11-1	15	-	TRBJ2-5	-	CASSSNPGQQETQYF	TGTGCCAGCAGCTCTAACCCCGGACAGCAAGAGACCCAGTACTTC
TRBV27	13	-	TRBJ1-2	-	CASSRGGGYGYTF	TGTGCCAGCAGTCGTGGGGGGGGCTATGGCTACACCTTC
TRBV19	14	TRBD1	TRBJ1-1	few	CASSLGQGDTEAFF	TGTGCCAGTAGTCTCGGACAGGGGGACACTGAAGCTTTCTTT
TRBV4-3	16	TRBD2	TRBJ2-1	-	CASSQDNSGGAYEQFF	TGCGCCAGCAGCCAAGATAATAGCGGGGGGGCTTATGAGCAGTTCTTC
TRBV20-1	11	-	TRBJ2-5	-	CSVGPQETQYF	TGCAGTGTCGGACCTCAAGAGACCCAGTACTTC
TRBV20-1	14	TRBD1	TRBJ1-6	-	CSASGTGINSPLHF	TGCAGTGCTTCCGGGACAGGGATTAATTCACCCCTCCACTTT
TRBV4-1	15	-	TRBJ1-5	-	CASSQDPGNNQPQHF	TGCGCCAGCAGCCAAGATCCAGGGAACAATCAGCCCCAGCATTTT
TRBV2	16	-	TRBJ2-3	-	CASSPPGRGSTDTQYF	TGTGCCAGCAGCCCTCCTGGGCGAGGGAGCACAGATACGCAGTATTTT
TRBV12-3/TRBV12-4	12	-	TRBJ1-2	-	CASRSGIVGYTF	TGTGCCAGCAGATCAGGGATAGTTGGCTACACCTTC
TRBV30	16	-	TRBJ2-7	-	CAWSRTIPGLIYEQYF	TGTGCCTGGAGCCGTACCATCCCGGGACTGATATACGAGCAGTACTTC
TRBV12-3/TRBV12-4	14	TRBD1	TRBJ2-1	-	CASSPGTVYNEQFF	TGTGCCAGCAGCCCCGGGACAGTCTACAATGAGCAGTTCTTC
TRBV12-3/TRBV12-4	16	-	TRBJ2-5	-	CASSFRLEVHGETQYF	TGTGCCAGCAGTTTTCGACTAGAGGTCCATGGAGAGACCCAGTACTTC
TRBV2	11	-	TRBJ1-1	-	CASRQGTEAFF	TGTGCCAGCAGACAGGGAACTGAAGCTTTCTTT
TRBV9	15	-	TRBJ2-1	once	CASSTGGDIYNEQFF	TGTGCCAGCAGCACAGGGGGGGACATCTACAATGAGCAGTTCTTC
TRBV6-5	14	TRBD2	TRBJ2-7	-	CATNLAGGNYEQYF	TGTGCCACCAATCTAGCGGGCGGTAACTACGAGCAGTACTTC
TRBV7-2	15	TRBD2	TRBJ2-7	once	CASSPGRGGSGEQYF	TGTGCCAGCAGCCCAGGGCGGGGCGGGAGCGGCGAGCAGTACTTC
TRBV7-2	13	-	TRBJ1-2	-	CASSFRDNYGYTF	TGTGCCAGCAGCTTTAGGGACAACTATGGCTACACCTTC
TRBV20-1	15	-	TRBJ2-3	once	CSASTGGGSTDTQYF	TGCAGTGCTAGTACCGGGGGTGGTAGCACAGATACGCAGTATTTT
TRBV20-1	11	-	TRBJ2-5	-	CSARAEETQYF	TGCAGTGCTAGAGCGGAGGAGACCCAGTACTTC
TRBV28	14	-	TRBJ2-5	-	CASSLWGGRETQYF	TGTGCCAGCAGTTTATGGGGGGGCCGGGAGACCCAGTACTTC
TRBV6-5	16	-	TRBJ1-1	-	CASSYGLEAPNTEAFF	TGTGCCAGCAGTTATGGTCTCGAGGCCCCGAACACTGAAGCTTTCTTT
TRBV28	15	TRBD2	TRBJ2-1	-	CASSLSGLVSDEQFF	TGTGCCAGCAGTTTGTCGGGACTAGTTTCCGATGAGCAGTTCTTC
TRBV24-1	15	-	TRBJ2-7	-	CATRTLSYPHYEQYF	TGTGCCACCAGGACCCTTTCTTACCCCCACTACGAGCAGTACTTC
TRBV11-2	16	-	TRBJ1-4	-	CASSASSGTPNEKLFF	TGTGCCAGCAGCGCCTCGTCCGGGACTCCAAATGAAAAACTGTTTTTT
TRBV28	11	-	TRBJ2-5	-	CASATEGTQYF	TGTGCCAGCGCAACCGAGGGGACCCAGTACTTC
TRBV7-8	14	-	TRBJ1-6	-	CASSSGPINSPLHF	TGTGCCAGCAGCTCCGGACCGATTAATTCACCCCTCCACTTT
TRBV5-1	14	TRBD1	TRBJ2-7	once	CASSLVEGAGEQYF	TGCGCCAGCAGCTTGGTCGAGGGGGCGGGTGAGCAGTACTTC
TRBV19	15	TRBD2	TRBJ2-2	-	CASSIPGLAAGELFF	TGTGCCAGTAGTATCCCCGGACTAGCCGCCGGGGAGCTGTTTTTT
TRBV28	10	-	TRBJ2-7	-	CASGLYEQYF	TGTGCCAGCGGATTGTACGAGCAGTACTTC
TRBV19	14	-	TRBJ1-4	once	CASSIKAVWGLLFF	TGTGCCAGTAGTATAAAGGCTGTCTGGGGTCTGCTGTTTTTT